Each of the 15 T cell receptor beta chains below was sequenced from the same sample in a study of shared clonotypes between healthy human individuals. Profiling relied on immunoSEQ multiplex PCR, and the TCRdb table lists in-frame clones only, not all of them. The sample has millions of clones, 85% to 95% seen once. The sequencing sample was made of naive CD4+ T cells sorted from blood. Sample subset: CD45RA+ positively selected. The receptors here all came from a man aged 18-30 years in good health.

On this clone itself: This specimen includes other DNA sequences encoding the same CDR3. The V gene is TRBV28, the J gene TRBJ1-2, with 7 bases fitting TRBD1. The germline gives CDR1 MDHEN, CDR2 SYDVKM. The CDR3 extends over 13 amino acids. With 5 bases clipped from V and 4 bases from J, the junction kept 4 bases outside the gene matches. CDR3 region: CASSTTGPYGYTF. The CDR3 nucleotides read TGTGCCAGCAGTACGACAGGGCCCTATGGCTACACCTTC.

This clone was found once. The chain combines TRBV10-2 with TRBJ2-3; 8 bases are shared with TRBD1. The CDR3 totals 14 residues. In germline, CDR1 is WSHSY, CDR2 SAAADI. V gave up 5 bases and J gave up 1 base; unmatched junction bases: 2. DNA of the CDR3: TGCGCCAGCAGTTTACAGGGGGGCACAGATACGCAGTATTTT. Translation gives CASSLQGGTDTQYF.

The CDR3 sequence: CASPYEQYF. The CDR3 DNA sequence: TGCGCCAGTCCTTACGAGCAGTACTTC. This rearrangement joins TRBV10-1 to TRBJ2-7; D remains ambiguous. Germline values: CDR1 WNHNN, CDR2 SYGVQD (reference sequence). V dropped 9 bases and J dropped 4 bases, with 4 bases sitting between them. The CDR3 covers 9 residues.

With regard to this clone: Other DNA sequences within the sample encode an identical CDR3. The V call is TRBV18, the J call TRBJ2-7; TRBD2 is a possible D gene (6 bases). Trimming took off 3 bases at V and 2 bases at J, with 8 bases between the two ends. CDR1 and CDR2 from the germline V gene are KGHSH and LQKENI. This CDR3 has 13 residues. The CDR3 DNA reads as TGTGCCAGCTCACCGACGGGAGCCTACGAGCAGTACTTC. It codes for CASSPTGAYEQYF.

The rearrangement joins TRBV2 to TRBJ2-5; the D is unclear. The germline V gene encodes CDR1 SNHLY and CDR2 FYNNEI. V was cut by 3 bases and J by 0 bases, with 11 bases left in between. The CDR3 has 15 residues. CDR3 bases: TGTGCCAGCAGTGACGCGACGGCGTACCAAGAGACCCAGTACTTC. The encoded protein is CASSDATAYQETQYF.

The chain links TRBV30 to TRBJ2-5; possible D gene TRBD2, 7 bases. Germline CDR1 and CDR2: GTSNPN and SVGIG (reference sequence). The CDR3 has 14 amino acids. Trimming pared 0 bases from V and 7 bases from J, leaving 15 bases between. The CDR3 reads CAWSVGGEGVTQYF. Written as DNA, the CDR3 is TGTGCCTGGAGTGTAGGGGGGGAAGGGGTGACCCAGTACTTC.

This clone was recorded once. V is TRBV28 and J is TRBJ2-7; D perhaps matches TRBD2 (6 bases). Trimming pared 7 bases from V and 5 bases from J, leaving 15 bases between. CDR1 and CDR2 from the germline V gene are MDHEN and SYDVKM. The CDR3 has 13 residues. The DNA for the CDR3 is TGTGCCAGCACCCCCCCAGGGACTCACGAGCAGTACTTC. Translated: CASTPPGTHEQYF.

The chain links TRBV28 to TRBJ1-1; perhaps TRBD1 as D (6 bases). The CDR3 is 15 amino acids. Per germline, CDR1 MDHEN and CDR2 SYDVKM. Trimming took off 3 bases at V and 1 base at J, with 12 bases between the two ends. CDR3 sequence reads: CASSFEGDGNTEAFF. The CDR3 DNA is TGTGCCAGCAGTTTTGAGGGGGACGGGAACACTGAAGCTTTCTTT.

The V gene is TRBV6-6, the J gene TRBJ2-3, with TRBD1 as a possible D gene (5 bases). The CDR3 sequence is 14 residues long. Trimming removed 2 bases from V and 4 bases from J, with 10 bases in between. Germline V CDR1 and CDR2: MNHNY, SVGAGI (reference sequence). In DNA, the CDR3 is TGTGCCAGCAGTTACGGTGGGGCAGCAGATACGCAGTATTTT. Protein sequence: CASSYGGAADTQYF.

Turning to this clone: A junction boundary mismatches the germline segment, possibly from a read error. This rearrangement joins TRBV7-7 to TRBJ2-2; D not resolved. CDR3 size: 14 residues. Germline CDR1 reads SSHAT; CDR2 reads FNYEAQ (reference sequence). The CDR3 region is CASSPRLVPGELFF. CDR3 in DNA: TGTGCTAGCAGCCCCCGGCTAGTACCCGGGGAGCTGTTTTTT. Using reference TRBV7-7 and TRBJ2-2 for the parts outside the CDR3, the full variable domain is GAGVSQSPRYKVTKRGQDVTLRCDPISSHATLYWYQQALGQGPEFLTYFNYEAQPDKSGLPSDRFSAERPEGSISTLTIQRTEQRDSAMYRCASSPRLVPGELFFGEGSRLTVL.

The chain uses TRBV5-1 and TRBJ2-3; the D gene is possibly TRBD1 (6 bases). Germline loops: CDR1 SGHRS, CDR2 YFSETQ. V lost 0 bases and J lost 4, with 12 bases in between. This CDR3 is 15 amino acids long. The chain's CDR3 is CASSLEGVIPDTQYF. The CDR3 DNA reads TGCGCCAGCAGCTTGGAGGGGGTTATACCAGATACGCAGTATTTT.

The V call is TRBV27, the J call TRBJ1-1; D call uncertain. The ends were cut back, 2 bases at V and 2 bases at J, with 9 bases in the middle. Germline CDR1 MNHEY, CDR2 SMNVEV (reference sequence). CDR3 size: 14 residues. The CDR3 sequence: CASSLVDQNTEAFF. The CDR3 bases are TGTGCCAGCAGTTTAGTCGACCAAAACACTGAAGCTTTCTTT.

The chain joins TRBV10-2 to TRBJ1-1, with D possibly being TRBD1 (5 bases). This CDR3 region has 13 residues. The V gene's germline CDR1 is WSHSY and CDR2 SAAADI. The V gene lost 3 bases and the J gene lost 5 bases, with 10 bases spanning the gap. Here the CDR3 reads CASSEKGRTEAFF. The DNA for the CDR3 is TGCGCCAGCAGTGAAAAGGGGCGGACTGAAGCTTTCTTT.

This chain links TRBV10-3 with TRBJ2-1, with unresolved D. Trimming removed 10 bases from V and 6 bases from J, with 10 bases in between. Germline V gene data show CDR1 as ENHRY and CDR2 as SYGVKD. The CDR3 consists of 11 residues. This CDR3 reads CATSAANEQFF. The CDR3 DNA follows: TGTGCCACCTCAGCCGCCAATGAGCAGTTCTTC.

J is TRBJ2-7 and V is TRBV7-9; D not certain. The CDR3 is made up of 14 amino acids. Trimming removed 2 bases at V and 1 base at J, with 9 bases between. Germline V gives CDR1 SEHNR, CDR2 FQNEAQ (reference sequence). The CDR3 protein is CASSLMAGSYEQYF. DNA of the CDR3: TGTGCCAGCAGCTTAATGGCAGGATCCTACGAGCAGTACTTC.